A single sample gave rise to the 8 T cell receptor beta chains below, sequenced in a study of shared clonotypes between healthy human individuals. Assay: immunoSEQ multiplex PCR; the TCRdb copy retains only in-frame clones and omits some. The data show fewer than 200,000 clones, 90% to 95% seen once. What was sequenced was naive CD4+ T cells sorted from blood. The subset was: CD45RA+ positively selected. Source of these receptors: a woman aged 25-40 years in good health.

The chain couples TRBV5-1 to TRBJ2-3; TRBD2 agrees at 7 bases. The CDR3 loop spans 17 amino acids. The trim removed 0 bases at V and 1 base at J, leaving 8 bases unmatched. CDR1 SGHRS and CDR2 YFSETQ come from the germline V gene. In DNA, the CDR3 is TGCGCCAGCAGCTTGGCGGGGCGGGAGTTCGGCACAGATACGCAGTATTTT. It is translated as CASSLAGREFGTDTQYF.

This clone came up once. This chain links TRBV2 with TRBJ2-5; 7 nucleotides align to TRBD2. The J call may be incorrect, as the DNA end agrees better with TRBJ2-7. The CDR3 length is 12 residues. Germline values: CDR1 SNHLY, CDR2 FYNNEI. CDR3 residues: CASRGGSYEQYF. DNA of the CDR3: TGTGCCAGCAGGGGAGGGAGCTACGAGCAGTACTTC.

The genes are TRBV18 and TRBJ2-3; D is undetermined. V lost 2 bases to trimming and J lost 4 bases, with 10 bases between them. There are 14 residues in the CDR3. CDR1 and CDR2 (germline): KGHSH, LQKENI. The CDR3 spells CASSPLIAADTQYF. CDR3 bases: TGTGCCAGCTCACCATTAATAGCAGCAGATACGCAGTATTTT. The full variable domain, in which reference TRBV18 and TRBJ2-3 provide the parts outside the CDR3, is NAGVMQNPRHLVRRRGQEARLRCSPMKGHSHVYWYRQLPEEGLKFMVYLQKENIIDESGMPKERFSAEFPKEGPSILRIQQVVRGDSAAYFCASSPLIAADTQYFGPGTRLTVL.

This clone showed up just once. The V gene is TRBV15, the J gene TRBJ1-3; D gene uncertain. The germline V gene has CDR1 LNHNV and CDR2 YYDKDF (reference sequence). Trimming left V 0 bases short and J 0 bases short, with 3 bases between. This CDR3 contains 14 residues. DNA of the CDR3: TGTGCCACCAGCAGAGAGGTCTCTGGAAACACCATATATTTT. Protein product: CATSREVSGNTIYF.

The chain couples TRBV6-4 to TRBJ2-1; TRBD2 matches 11 bases. The V gene end was trimmed by 3 bases and the J gene end by 2 bases; junction bases not matched to a gene: 0. Germline V gene sequence: CDR1 MRHNA, CDR2 SNTAGT. The CDR3 is 15 residues long. CDR3 protein: CASSELAGAYNEQFF. The CDR3 bases are TGTGCCAGCAGTGAACTAGCGGGAGCCTACAATGAGCAGTTCTTC.

V and J are TRBV30 and TRBJ2-1, with D tentatively TRBD1 or TRBD2 (5 bases each). CDR1 GTSNPN and CDR2 SVGIG come from the germline V gene (reference sequence). The CDR3 length is 14 residues. Trimming pared 3 bases from V and 4 bases from J, leaving 13 bases between. For the CDR3, the DNA is TGTGCCTGGAGGACCGGGACGGCATACAATGAGCAGTTCTTC. Translated: CAWRTGTAYNEQFF.

The V call is TRBV29-1, the J call TRBJ2-2; D may match TRBD1 or TRBD2 (5 bases each). Per germline, CDR1 SQVTM and CDR2 ANQGSEA. The CDR3 is made up of 15 amino acids. V shed 4 bases and J shed 6 bases, with 18 bases lying between them. CDR3 bases: TGCAGCGTTGGGGTCGGGGCCGGAGGTGCCGGGGAGCTGTTTTTT. Translating it yields CSVGVGAGGAGELFF.

The chain recombines TRBV6-1 with TRBJ2-7, with D possibly TRBD2 on 6 matching bases. Trimming pared 1 base from V and 5 bases from J, leaving 12 bases between. Per the germline V gene, CDR1 is MNHNS and CDR2 is SASEGT. The length of the CDR3 is 14 residues. The CDR3 nucleotides read TGTGCCAGCAGTGAAGAAGGAGGGGAGGACGAGCAGTACTTC. Its protein is CASSEEGGEDEQYF.